These T cell receptor beta chains were read from a single sample in a study of cytomegalovirus exposure and HLA in healthy donors. The protocol was immunoSEQ multiplex PCR, while the TCRdb copy is restricted to in-frame clones and leaves out a portion. Among around 130,000 clones listed, about 79% were seen once. The sample taken for sequencing was PBMCs. These receptor sequences come from a woman younger than 30 in good health and CMV-seropositive. CDR3s include the opening cysteine and the closing phenylalanine or tryptophan. Fields, in order: J gene, D gene, clone size, V gene, CDR3 DNA, CDR3 protein. D genes are given only for firm matches. Rows give clone size only sometimes, using once, few, many, or a class for an expanded clone.

j_gene: TRBJ2-1; d_gene: TRBD2; abundance: .; v_gene: TRBV2; CDR3nt: TGTGCCAGCGAAAGAGCGGGGGGGTACAATGAGCAGTTCTTC; CDR3aa: CASERAGGYNEQFF
j_gene: TRBJ1-6; d_gene: .; abundance: .; v_gene: TRBV6-5; CDR3nt: TGTGCCAGCAGTTATGAGGGATGGCATAATTCACCCCTCCACTTT; CDR3aa: CASSYEGWHNSPLHF
j_gene: TRBJ2-1; d_gene: TRBD2; abundance: .; v_gene: TRBV5-1; CDR3nt: TGCGCCAGCAGACCAATAGCGGGGGGGGGCCTAGGGGGCAATGAGCAGTTCTTC; CDR3aa: CASRPIAGGGLGGNEQFF
j_gene: TRBJ2-7; d_gene: .; abundance: .; v_gene: TRBV7-7; CDR3nt: TGTGCCAGCAGCTTAGGAGTCTGTGTGGGACTTCCAGGCCTGGAGTACTTC; CDR3aa: CASSLGVCVGLPGLEYF
j_gene: TRBJ1-5; d_gene: TRBD1; abundance: .; v_gene: TRBV5-1; CDR3nt: TGCGCCAGCAGCTTGGCAGGGGGAAGCCAGCCCCAGCATTTT; CDR3aa: CASSLAGGSQPQHF
j_gene: TRBJ2-5; d_gene: .; abundance: .; v_gene: TRBV10-1; CDR3nt: TGCGCCAGCCCGATGGCCGAGACCCAGTACTTC; CDR3aa: CASPMAETQYF
j_gene: TRBJ2-7; d_gene: .; abundance: .; v_gene: TRBV7-6; CDR3nt: TGTGCCAGCAGCCTCCCGGGGACTGGCGAGCAGTACTTC; CDR3aa: CASSLPGTGEQYF
j_gene: TRBJ2-5; d_gene: TRBD2; abundance: .; v_gene: TRBV19; CDR3nt: TGTGCCAGTAGAGGACTAGCGGGGCCCCAAGAGACCCAGTACTTC; CDR3aa: CASRGLAGPQETQYF
j_gene: TRBJ1-1; d_gene: .; abundance: .; v_gene: TRBV4-2; CDR3nt: TGTGCCAGCAGCCAGGCAGTTATGACTGAAGCTTTCTTT; CDR3aa: CASSQAVMTEAFF
j_gene: TRBJ2-7; d_gene: .; abundance: once; v_gene: TRBV5-1; CDR3nt: TGCGCCAGCAGCTTGACCTCCCGGTCCGAGCAGTACTTC; CDR3aa: CASSLTSRSEQYF
j_gene: TRBJ1-5; d_gene: .; abundance: .; v_gene: TRBV4-1; CDR3nt: TGCGCCAGCAGCCAAGACGCAGGGGAAGTGAGAAATCAGCCCCAGCATTTT; CDR3aa: CASSQDAGEVRNQPQHF
j_gene: TRBJ2-1; d_gene: .; abundance: .; v_gene: TRBV7-3; CDR3nt: TGTGCCAGCAGCTTAACGTTAGGGCTCGGGGGTGAGCAGTTCTTC; CDR3aa: CASSLTLGLGGEQFF
j_gene: TRBJ1-5; d_gene: TRBD1; abundance: .; v_gene: TRBV7-8; CDR3nt: TGTGCCAGCAGCGCTGGGACAGGGGGCGTCAATCAGCCCCAGCATTTT; CDR3aa: CASSAGTGGVNQPQHF
j_gene: TRBJ2-3; d_gene: .; abundance: .; v_gene: TRBV28; CDR3nt: TGTGCCAGCAGCCTCTGGGGGGACACAGATACGCAGTATTTT; CDR3aa: CASSLWGDTDTQYF